These T cell receptor beta chains were read from a single sample in a study of cytomegalovirus exposure and HLA in healthy donors. Assay: immunoSEQ multiplex PCR; the TCRdb copy retains only in-frame clones and omits some. Here the sample spans over 150,000 clones, roughly two thirds being singletons. The source material was PBMCs. Receptor source: a woman aged 18 to 35 in good health and CMV-seropositive. Each CDR3 is given with its conserved first and last residue. D genes are given only for firm matches. Clone size is stated in some rows and not others, as once, few, many or a class when expanded.

j_call | cdr3_length | v_call | clone_size | d_call | cdr3_aa | cdr3_nt
TRBJ2-7 | 15 | TRBV21-1 | - | - | CASSTLGQGTYEQYF | TGTGCCAGCAGCACCCTAGGACAGGGGACCTACGAGCAGTACTTC
TRBJ2-2 | 14 | TRBV18 | few | - | CASSRTGKTGELFF | TGTGCCAGCTCACGAACAGGAAAAACCGGGGAGCTGTTTTTT
TRBJ2-3 | 12 | TRBV10-2 | - | - | CASSVTADTQYF | TGCGCCAGCAGTGTTACAGCAGATACGCAGTATTTT
TRBJ2-1 | 12 | TRBV5-4 | - | - | CASSLVGSQQFF | TGTGCCAGCAGCTTGGTTGGCTCCCAACAGTTCTTC
TRBJ2-7 | 15 | TRBV2 | - | - | CARRVAGTSNYEQYF | TGTGCCAGGCGCGTGGCGGGAACATCGAACTACGAGCAGTACTTC
TRBJ1-5 | 16 | TRBV19 | - | TRBD1 | CASSISGTGTNQPQHF | TGTGCCAGTAGTATTAGCGGGACAGGGACTAATCAGCCCCAGCATTTT
TRBJ1-2 | 12 | TRBV6-1 | - | TRBD1 | CASSAGGPGYTF | TGTGCCAGCAGTGCAGGGGGCCCGGGCTACACCTTC
TRBJ1-4 | 16 | TRBV7-9 | - | - | CASLPPSSATNEKLFF | TGTGCCAGCCTTCCCCCCTCTTCTGCAACTAATGAAAAACTGTTTTTT
TRBJ2-1 | 13 | TRBV6-5 | - | TRBD1 | CASRDREYNEQFF | TGTGCCAGCAGAGACAGGGAGTACAATGAGCAGTTCTTC
TRBJ1-1 | 14 | TRBV7-6 | - | - | CASSLARRDTEAFF | TGTGCCAGCAGCTTAGCACGACGGGACACTGAAGCTTTCTTT
TRBJ1-2 | 15 | TRBV5-1 | - | - | CASSQNTLTDYGYTF | TGCGCCAGCAGCCAAAATACCTTAACGGACTATGGCTACACCTTC
TRBJ1-1 | 13 | TRBV30 | few | - | CAWTKGVDTEAFF | TGTGCCTGGACTAAGGGAGTGGACACTGAAGCTTTCTTT
TRBJ1-6 | 16 | TRBV11-2 | - | - | CASSSEGGIHNSPLHF | TGTGCCAGCAGCTCTGAGGGAGGGATACATAATTCACCCCTCCACTTT
TRBJ2-7 | 15 | TRBV6-1 | few | TRBD1 | CASSGHEQGTYEQYF | TGTGCCAGCAGTGGACACGAACAGGGGACCTACGAGCAGTACTTC
TRBJ2-1 | 18 | TRBV7-2 | - | TRBD2 | CASSSRLAGGSSYNEQFF | TGTGCCAGCAGCTCCCGACTAGCGGGGGGGAGCTCCTACAATGAGCAGTTCTTC
TRBJ1-1 | 18 | TRBV28 | - | - | CASSLAGFGGRFNTEAFF | TGTGCCAGCAGTTTAGCGGGATTTGGGGGGAGGTTCAACACTGAAGCTTTCTTT
TRBJ2-7 | 15 | TRBV28 | once | TRBD1 | CASSFATGDPYEQYF | TGTGCCAGCAGTTTCGCGACAGGGGATCCCTACGAGCAGTACTTC
TRBJ2-3 | 15 | TRBV28 | few | - | CASSLERVSTDTQYF | TGTGCCAGCAGTTTAGAGAGGGTCAGCACAGATACGCAGTATTTT
TRBJ2-7 | 15 | TRBV9 | once | TRBD2 | CASSPLGAGAYEQYF | TGTGCCAGCAGCCCCTTAGGAGCGGGAGCCTACGAGCAGTACTTC
TRBJ2-1 | 11 | TRBV7-2 | few | TRBD2 | CASSLGGKQFF | TGTGCCAGCAGCTTGGGAGGGAAGCAGTTCTTC
TRBJ2-5 | 15 | TRBV28 | - | TRBD1 | CASSLGGQGEETQYF | TGTGCCAGCTCCCTCGGGGGACAGGGCGAGGAGACCCAGTACTTC
TRBJ2-1 | 16 | TRBV5-1 | - | TRBD2 | CASTRTSGSSYNEQFF | TGCGCCAGCACCAGGACTAGCGGGAGCTCCTACAATGAGCAGTTCTTC
TRBJ2-2 | 14 | TRBV5-1 | - | - | CASSFVTGTGELFF | TGCGCCAGCAGCTTTGTAACAGGGACGGGGGAGCTGTTTTTT
TRBJ1-3 | 14 | TRBV28 | - | - | CASSFRHPGNTIYF | TGTGCCAGCAGTTTTCGACATCCTGGAAACACCATATATTTT
TRBJ2-2 | 16 | TRBV5-4 | - | TRBD2 | CASSLGTSGYTGELFF | TGTGCCAGCAGCTTGGGGACTAGCGGTTACACCGGGGAGCTGTTTTTT
TRBJ1-1 | 15 | TRBV19 | once | TRBD1 | CASSPRTGGRPEAFF | TGTGCCAGTAGTCCGCGGACAGGGGGGCGACCTGAAGCTTTCTTT
TRBJ2-5 | 14 | TRBV27 | - | TRBD1 | CASSSTGGQETQYF | TGTGCCAGCAGTTCGACAGGGGGCCAAGAGACCCAGTACTTC
TRBJ1-4 | 14 | TRBV15 | few | - | CATSRGGANEKLFF | TGTGCCACCAGCAGAGGGGGCGCGAATGAAAAACTGTTTTTT
TRBJ1-3 | 16 | TRBV18 | - | TRBD1 | CASSPKGQYLGNTIYF | TGTGCCAGCTCTCCCAAGGGACAGTATCTTGGAAACACCATATATTTT
TRBJ2-5 | 15 | TRBV4-3 | few | - | CASSEDIGEAETQYF | TGCGCCAGCAGCGAAGATATAGGGGAGGCGGAGACCCAGTACTTC
TRBJ1-6 | 15 | TRBV10-3 | - | TRBD1 | CAISDPGQGLSPLHF | TGTGCCATCAGTGACCCGGGACAGGGACTCTCACCCCTCCACTTT
TRBJ1-2 | 14 | TRBV6-1 | - | - | CASSGYRDNPGYTF | TGTGCCAGCAGTGGCTACCGGGACAACCCTGGCTACACCTTC
TRBJ2-2 | 15 | TRBV6-5 | few | TRBD2 | CASSPSGGRTGELFF | TGTGCCAGCAGTCCTAGCGGGGGGCGGACCGGGGAGCTGTTTTTT
TRBJ2-3 | 17 | TRBV7-2 | - | - | CASSLVGGGGPSDTQYF | TGTGCCAGCAGCTTAGTAGGGGGCGGGGGGCCTTCTGATACGCAGTATTTT
TRBJ1-1 | 16 | TRBV7-9 | once | TRBD1 | CASSTSGTGIIAEAFF | TGTGCCAGCAGCACTTCCGGGACAGGGATAATAGCTGAAGCTTTCTTT
TRBJ1-5 | 15 | TRBV5-1 | once | TRBD1 | CASSLVTGRNQPQHF | TGCGCCAGCAGCTTGGTGACAGGGCGAAATCAGCCCCAGCATTTT
TRBJ2-5 | 16 | TRBV5-1 | - | TRBD2 | CASSLWLAGVEETQYF | TGCGCCAGCAGCTTGTGGCTAGCGGGGGTGGAGGAGACCCAGTACTTC
TRBJ2-3 | 11 | TRBV5-1 | - | - | CASSFLDTQYF | TGCGCCAGCAGCTTTCTAGATACGCAGTATTTT
TRBJ1-3 | 15 | TRBV6-5 | - | TRBD1 | CASREQGLPGNTIYF | TGTGCCAGCAGAGAACAGGGGTTACCTGGAAACACCATATATTTT
TRBJ1-1 | 14 | TRBV5-1 | - | TRBD1 | CASSLVQGATEAFF | TGCGCCAGCAGCTTGGTTCAGGGGGCGACTGAAGCTTTCTTT
TRBJ2-7 | 14 | TRBV5-1 | - | - | CASSLDGTQNEQYF | TGCGCCAGCAGCTTGGATGGGACACAGAACGAGCAGTACTTC
TRBJ2-1 | 15 | TRBV6-6 | - | - | CASNTGLHNYNEQFF | TGTGCCAGCAACACGGGATTACACAATTACAATGAGCAGTTCTTC